One and the same sample provided the 21 T cell receptor beta chains below, sequenced in a study of blood T cell repertoires in COVID-19. Using immunoSEQ multiplex PCR, the repertoire was profiled, and TCRdb retains in-frame clones only, with some absent. Found here are 120,000 or so clones, over 65% of them singletons; the top ten hold about 3.8%. The sequencing sample was made of peripheral blood. Receptors were obtained from an elderly woman with acute or convalescent COVID-19.

V gene TRBV19 combines with J gene TRBJ1-6; 8 nucleotides line up with TRBD1. The length of the CDR3 is 15 residues. Germline V gene lookup returns CDR1 LNHDA and CDR2 SQIVND (reference sequence). With V trimmed by 7 bases and J by 4 bases, 6 bases remained unmatched. DNA of the CDR3: TGTGCCAGTAATGACAGGGGCGCTTATAATTCACCCCTCCACTTT. Translation: CASNDRGAYNSPLHF.

There are a few counts of this clone. This chain joins TRBV7-8 and TRBJ2-7, with 12 bases lining up with TRBD2. This CDR3 has 17 residues. Germline values: CDR1 SGHVS, CDR2 FQNEAQ. With 3 bases clipped from V and 3 bases from J, the junction kept 9 bases outside the gene matches. The CDR3 coding sequence is TGTGCCAGCAGCTTTAGAGTCCCGACTAGCGGGAGCTACGAGCAGTACTTC. Translation gives CASSFRVPTSGSYEQYF.

DNA for the CDR3: TGCGCCAGCAGCCTCCCCGGAGGGAACACCGGGGAGCTGTTTTTT. Amino acid sequence: CASSLPGGNTGELFF. J is TRBJ2-2 and V is TRBV5-1; tentatively, D is TRBD2 (5 bases). V lost 4 bases and J lost 1, with 11 bases in between. Germline CDR1 and CDR2: SGHRS and YFSETQ. This CDR3 has 15 residues.

The J gene is TRBJ1-1, the V gene TRBV15; D call uncertain. Germline CDR1 and CDR2: LNHNV and YYDKDF (reference sequence). Trimming removed 0 bases from V and 0 bases from J, with 5 bases in between. This CDR3 comprises 14 residues. The CDR3, as DNA: TGTGCCACCAGCAGAGATTTCATGAACACTGAAGCTTTCTTT. As protein: CATSRDFMNTEAFF.

The rearrangement joins TRBV4-2 to TRBJ2-1; 7 bases map to TRBD1. With 4 bases clipped from V and 6 bases from J, the junction kept 6 bases outside the gene matches. The length of the CDR3 is 14 residues. CDR1 is LGHNA, CDR2 YNFKEQ, per germline. CDR3 bases: TGTGCCAGCAGCCCATTTCGGACAGGCAATGAGCAGTTCTTC. Amino acid sequence: CASSPFRTGNEQFF.

V gene TRBV5-5 combines with J gene TRBJ2-6; a weak D match, TRBD1 (6 bases). The length of the CDR3 is 17 residues. Germline V gene lookup returns CDR1 SGHKS and CDR2 YYEKEE (reference sequence). The V and J ends lost 4 bases and 3 bases respectively, with 17 bases between them. CDR3 nucleotides: TGTGCCAGCAGCAACCCAGGTCTAGGGGGTGGGGCCAACGTCCTGACTTTC. Protein: CASSNPGLGGGANVLTF.

V and J are TRBV19 and TRBJ2-6, with D perhaps matching TRBD1 (6 bases). V gave up 0 bases and J gave up 4 bases, with 10 bases separating them. The CDR3 length is 16 residues. Germline CDR1 LNHDA, CDR2 SQIVND (reference sequence). Here the CDR3 DNA reads TGTGCCAGTAGTATAGATCAGGGGACCGGGGCCAACGTCCTGACTTTC. Protein: CASSIDQGTGANVLTF.

This sequence joins TRBV19 and TRBJ1-2; no firm D call. The CDR3 totals 14 residues. Looked up from germline, CDR1 is LNHDA and CDR2 is SQIVND (reference sequence). The V end was cut by 3 bases, the J end by 8 bases, with 16 bases between. CDR3 sequence reads: CASSMGFPGRGYTF. CDR3 DNA: TGTGCCAGTAGTATGGGGTTCCCCGGGAGGGGCTACACCTTC.

The gene calls are TRBV13 and TRBJ1-6; D not certain. The CDR3 is made up of 12 amino acids. Trimming shortened V by 5 bases and J by 4 bases, and 3 bases separated the two germline ends. Germline V gives CDR1 PRHDT, CDR2 FYEKMQ (reference sequence). CDR3 region: CASSPYNSPLHF. The CDR3 nucleotides read TGTGCCAGCAGCCCGTATAATTCACCCCTCCACTTT.

The chain is built from TRBV19 and TRBJ2-7, with D possibly matching TRBD1 (5 bases). There are 15 residues in the CDR3. The V gene lost 5 bases and the J gene lost 2 bases, with 16 bases spanning the gap. Germline CDR1 is LNHDA and CDR2 is SQIVND (reference sequence). CDR3 sequence: CASSPSAGLTYEQYF. The CDR3 bases are TGTGCCAGTAGTCCCTCGGCAGGGCTAACCTACGAGCAGTACTTC.

The chain is built from TRBV5-1 and TRBJ1-1; D remains ambiguous. This CDR3 has 13 amino acids. V dropped 7 bases and J dropped 1 base, with 11 bases sitting between them. The germline V gene encodes CDR1 SGHRS and CDR2 YFSETQ. In DNA, the CDR3 is TGCGCCAGCGGTCGGGGTGAGAACACTGAAGCTTTCTTT. This sequence encodes CASGRGENTEAFF. Supplemented by reference TRBV5-1 and TRBJ1-1, the full variable domain reads KAGVTQTPRYLIKTRGQQVTLSCSPISGHRSVSWYQQTPGQGLQFLFEYFSETQRNKGNFPGRFSGRQFSNSRSEMNVSTLELGDSALYLCASGRGENTEAFFGQGTRLTVV.

The chain combines TRBV5-1 with TRBJ1-2, with D unclear. This CDR3 is built from 13 residues. V was shortened by 0 bases and J by 3 bases, with 6 bases between the two germline ends. In germline, CDR1 is SGHRS, CDR2 YFSETQ. CDR3 residues: CASSLEQHYGYTF. The CDR3 nucleotides are TGCGCCAGCAGCTTGGAACAGCACTATGGCTACACCTTC.

This chain joins TRBV28 and TRBJ2-3; TRBD2 agrees at 8 bases. CDR3 length: 15 amino acids. Unmatched junction bases numbered 1, after V lost 2 bases and J lost 0 bases. Germline V lookup: CDR1 MDHEN, CDR2 SYDVKM. In DNA, the CDR3 is TGTGCCAGCAGTTTAGCTAGCGGGAGCACAGATACGCAGTATTTT. The encoded protein is CASSLASGSTDTQYF.

The V and J genes are TRBV10-3 and TRBJ1-1; D is possibly TRBD1 (5 bases). Germline-derived CDR1 and CDR2 are ENHRY and SYGVKD. CDR3 length: 14 amino acids. The V end was cut by 1 base, the J end by 7 bases, with 13 bases between. CDR3 region: CAISEWGSRGEAFF. The CDR3 DNA follows: TGTGCCATCAGTGAGTGGGGGTCGCGGGGTGAAGCTTTCTTT.

The genes are TRBV20-1 and TRBJ1-1; maybe TRBD1 (6 bases). The germline V gene has CDR1 DFQATT and CDR2 SNEGSKA (reference sequence). The CDR3 is 12 residues long. Trimming shortened V by 3 bases and J by 8 bases, and 13 bases separated the two germline ends. The CDR3 sequence is CSASPNRAEAFF. DNA of the CDR3: TGCAGTGCTAGTCCAAACAGGGCCGAAGCTTTCTTT.

The V and J genes are TRBV30 and TRBJ2-7; 9 nucleotides match TRBD2. The CDR3 has 17 residues. With V trimmed by 0 bases and J by 4 bases, 13 bases remained unmatched. Germline CDR1 and CDR2: GTSNPN and SVGIG (reference sequence). The CDR3 sequence is CAWSVGWGSGGLYEQYF. CDR3 in DNA: TGTGCCTGGAGTGTAGGCTGGGGTAGCGGGGGCTTATACGAGCAGTACTTC.

This chain links TRBV5-4 with TRBJ2-1, with TRBD2 as a possible D gene (5 bases). Germline-derived CDR1 and CDR2 are SGHNT and YYREEE (reference sequence). The V and J ends lost 4 bases and 8 bases respectively, with 25 bases between them. CDR3 size: 17 residues. The CDR3 region has the DNA TGTGCCAGCAGCACCGCCCTTTCCGGGAATGTGGGATATGAGCAGTTCTTC. It codes for CASSTALSGNVGYEQFF. The full variable domain, with the rest looked up from reference TRBV5-4 and TRBJ2-1, is ETGVTQSPTHLIKTRGQQVTLRCSSQSGHNTVSWYQQALGQGPQFIFQYYREEENGRGNFPPRFSGLQFPNYSSELNVNALELDDSALYLCASSTALSGNVGYEQFFGPGTRLTVL.

The chain links TRBV6-5 to TRBJ1-1, with 9 positions matching TRBD1. Germline V gene lookup returns CDR1 MNHEY and CDR2 SVGAGI. Unmatched junction bases numbered 5, after V lost 6 bases and J lost 0 bases. The CDR3 spans 15 residues. In DNA form, the CDR3 reads TGTGCCAGCAGGACACAGGGGGCCATGAACACTGAAGCTTTCTTT. Encoded protein: CASRTQGAMNTEAFF.

This clone has only a few counts. The chain links TRBV5-5 to TRBJ1-5; tentatively, D is TRBD1 (5 bases). The V gene lost 0 bases and the J gene lost 0 bases, with 10 bases spanning the gap. The CDR3 consists of 16 residues. Germline V CDR1 and CDR2: SGHKS, YYEKEE (reference sequence). The CDR3 is CASSLGAGFSNQPQHF. As DNA, the CDR3 is TGTGCCAGCAGCTTGGGGGCAGGGTTTAGCAATCAGCCCCAGCATTTT.

The rearrangement links TRBV27 to TRBJ1-1; 7 bases line up with TRBD1. The CDR3 totals 17 residues. Germline lookup yields CDR1 MNHEY and CDR2 SMNVEV (reference sequence). Unmatched junction bases numbered 17, after V lost 5 bases and J lost 5 bases. CDR3 sequence: CASSQLRTGPVLTEAFF. The CDR3 coding sequence is TGTGCCAGCAGTCAGTTGAGGACAGGTCCTGTGTTGACTGAAGCTTTCTTT.

V usage is TRBV4-3 and J usage is TRBJ2-1, with TRBD2 identical over 9 bases. The CDR3 spans 17 residues. V gave up 0 bases and J gave up 7 bases; unmatched junction bases: 10. Germline V gene data show CDR1 as LGHNA and CDR2 as YSLEER. The CDR3 here is CASSQEGLREGWNEQFF. DNA of the CDR3: TGCGCCAGCAGCCAAGAAGGCTTGCGGGAGGGTTGGAATGAGCAGTTCTTC.